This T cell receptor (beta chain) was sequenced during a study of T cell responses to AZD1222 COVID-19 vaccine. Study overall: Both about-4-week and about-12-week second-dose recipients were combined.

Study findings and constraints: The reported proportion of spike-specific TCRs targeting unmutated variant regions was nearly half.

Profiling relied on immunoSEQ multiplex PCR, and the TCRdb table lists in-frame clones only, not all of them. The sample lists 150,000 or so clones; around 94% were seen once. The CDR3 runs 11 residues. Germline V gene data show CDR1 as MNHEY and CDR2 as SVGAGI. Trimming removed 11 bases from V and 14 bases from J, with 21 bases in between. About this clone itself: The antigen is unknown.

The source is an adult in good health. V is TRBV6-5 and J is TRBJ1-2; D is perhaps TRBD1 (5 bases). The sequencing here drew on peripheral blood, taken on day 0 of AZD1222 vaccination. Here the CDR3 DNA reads TGTGCCTCCTGGACATCAGGTCGGGTAACCTTC. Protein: CASWTSGRVTF.